This T cell receptor beta chain was found in a study of vaccination and CD4 T cells after COVID-19. Germline V lookup: CDR1 MNHNS, CDR2 SASEGT. V lost 10 bases, J lost 9 bases, and 5 bases stayed unmatched. The CDR3 has 12 residues. Once obtained from cultured CD4+ T cells, the DNA was sequenced using the Oncomine TCR Beta short-read assay. MiXCR was run by TCRdb on the PCR reads, yielding one entry per CDR3 protein. Of 15,000 or so distinct CDR3 sequences in the sample, approximately 54% were seen once. Sample treatment: approximately 10-day PBMC culture with coronavirus spike peptide pools or control peptides (ViraFEST assay). ViraFEST stimulated the growth of antigen-specific T cells using peptide pools and subsequently profiled their TCRs by sequencing. In its sample, this clonotype was seen once. Antigen: not known.

The chain has TRBV6-1 and TRBJ1-6; 8 bases agree with TRBD1. Sequenced material: CD4+ T cells from blood, cultured in vitro. The sequence was collected from a human donor who had recovered from COVID-19. DNA for the CDR3: TGTGCCACCACGGACAGGGTTTCACCCCTCCACTTT. It codes for CATTDRVSPLHF.